Here is one T cell receptor beta chain with its context. Germline V gene data show CDR1 as SGHVS and CDR2 as FQNEAQ. V was clipped by 5 bases and J by 5 bases, with 13 bases between them. The CDR3 contains 14 residues. The record originates from a study of human T cells and chemical hapten exposure. Turning to the study itself: Epicutaneous patch tests delivered 0.01% DPC to the upper back, with evaluation at 6 days.

Time point of the sample: pre-sensitization, week 0. The sample's treatment: therapeutic diphenylcyclopropenone sensitization with weekly scalp DPC. Donation of samples came from alopecia patients who were 18 to 70 years old and suitable for DPC. The library labeled individual cDNA molecules by adding unique molecular identifiers to them. Per the original methods: Sequenced samples showed a median of approximately 100,000 TCRs each, with counts running from about 20,000 to 690,000. Via MiXCR, TCRdb re-called the RACE reads, giving one row per CDR3 protein. TCRdb, not the original authors, processed these V and J calls. The profile shows approximately 80,000 distinct CDR3 sequences, around 13% of them singletons.

V gene TRBV7-8 combines with J gene TRBJ2-1; possible D gene TRBD2, 5 bases. Sequences were derived from whole blood, sampled in connection with sensitization to the hapten diphenylcyclopropenone (DPC). This clonotype was sampled from a woman aged 50 to 60 with alopecia areata. Some clones in this sample may be carry-over from other donors' samples. CDR3 DNA: TGTGCCAGCAGCATTAGGTACGGGGACAATGAGCAGTTCTTC. This sequence encodes CASSIRYGDNEQFF.